Sequencing of this T cell receptor (beta chain) was carried out in a study of CD8 T cells in ankylosing spondylitis. Quantitative 5'-RACE with molecular barcodes produced the TCR beta libraries. TCRdb passed the 5' RACE reads through MiXCR, listing each CDR3 protein once. Of 220,000 or so distinct CDR3 sequences in the sample, roughly a tenth were seen once. This CDR3 contains 17 residues. CDR1 and CDR2 from the germline V gene are SQVTM and ANQGSEA. V gave up 1 base and J gave up 4 bases; unmatched junction bases: 12. This clonotype was detected only a few times. Antigen specificity is unknown. Findings and caveats of the study: Researchers report that disease-linked clones proved CD8+ and relatively rare in peripheral blood.

J is TRBJ1-2 and V is TRBV29-1, with TRBD1 matching 10 bases. This TCR came from a male donor with ankylosing spondylitis or in good health (not recorded which). Sequencing was performed on blood, either unsorted or a sorted T cell fraction (not recorded which). CDR3 loop: CSVEGPLPRDRGYGYTF. CDR3 DNA: TGCAGCGTTGAAGGACCACTACCCCGGGACAGGGGCTATGGCTACACCTTC.